This T cell receptor (beta chain) was retrieved from a study of molecular identifiers for immune sequencing clone quantification. TCRdb re-analysed the PCR reads in MiXCR, keeping a single row per CDR3 protein. The sample consists of roughly 320,000 distinct CDR3 sequences, under 25% of them appearing once. Germline V lookup: CDR1 SGHTA, CDR2 FQGNSA. V was cut by 1 base and J by 2 bases, with 12 bases left in between. The CDR3 extends over 16 amino acids. General study findings and limits: Clones carrying above 20 RNA copies accounted for over 98% of effector molecules, under 1% in naive cells. Jurkat TCR RNA spiked in from one cell (amid roughly 970,000 naive cells) was reportedly detectable.

As to this clonotype: The antigen is not known.

Sequencing libraries of naive CD8 cells derived from about 20,000 to 1,000,000 sorted cells with 10%, 30% or 50% RNA. Sorting recovered naive CD8 T cells on a CD8+CD4-CCR7+CD45RA+ profile. The clonotype was recovered from a human donor in good health. Some libraries in this study had Jurkat cell RNA spiked in. The chain recombines TRBV7-2 with TRBJ2-1; D possibly uses TRBD1 or TRBD2 (6 bases each). Specimen: naive CD8+ T cells from blood, with Jurkat cell RNA spiked in. Noted subset: FACS-sorted CD8+CD4-CCR7+CD45RA+ naive T cells. This chain's CDR3 is CASSLVGGTTYNEQFF. The DNA of the CDR3 is TGTGCCAGCAGCTTAGTAGGGGGGACCACCTACAATGAGCAGTTCTTC.